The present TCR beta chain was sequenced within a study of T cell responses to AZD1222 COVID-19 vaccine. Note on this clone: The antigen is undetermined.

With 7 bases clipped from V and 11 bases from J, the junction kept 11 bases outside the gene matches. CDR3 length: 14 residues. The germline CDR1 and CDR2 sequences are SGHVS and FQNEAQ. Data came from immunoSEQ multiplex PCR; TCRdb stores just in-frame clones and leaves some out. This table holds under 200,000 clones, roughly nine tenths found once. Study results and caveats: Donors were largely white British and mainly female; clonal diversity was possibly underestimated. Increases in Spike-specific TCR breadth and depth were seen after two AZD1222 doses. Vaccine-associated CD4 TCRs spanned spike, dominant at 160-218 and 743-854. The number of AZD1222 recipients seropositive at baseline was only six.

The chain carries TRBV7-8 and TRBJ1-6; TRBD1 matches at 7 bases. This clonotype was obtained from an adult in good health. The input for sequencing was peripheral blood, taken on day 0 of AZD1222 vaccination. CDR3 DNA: TGTGCCAGCACCGGACCGGGACAGTTGACACCCCTCCACTTT. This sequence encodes CASTGPGQLTPLHF.